This passage covers 2 T cell receptor beta chains from one sample sequenced in a study of cytomegalovirus exposure and HLA in healthy donors. TCRdb's table, derived via immunoSEQ multiplex PCR, lists solely in-frame clones and lacks some. The profile shows about 150,000 clones, roughly 84% of them singletons. The sample was PBMCs. The receptors derive from a human donor in good health.

A few counts support this clone. This rearrangement joins TRBV18 to TRBJ2-7; 11 bases fit TRBD2. This CDR3 comprises 14 residues. The V gene end was trimmed by 6 bases and the J gene end by 3 bases; junction bases not matched to a gene: 4. Germline V gives CDR1 KGHSH, CDR2 LQKENI. CDR3 residues: CASSLGTSGYEQYF. The CDR3 DNA sequence: TGTGCCAGCTCGCTAGGGACTAGCGGCTACGAGCAGTACTTC.

J is TRBJ1-1 and V is TRBV7-2; tentative D call: TRBD1 (6 bases). Germline V gives CDR1 SGHTA, CDR2 FQGNSA. Trimming took off 0 bases at V and 1 base at J, with 12 bases between the two ends. The CDR3 covers 16 residues. Here the CDR3 reads CASSLANRVRNTEAFF. The CDR3 region has the DNA TGTGCCAGCAGCTTAGCCAACAGGGTACGGAACACTGAAGCTTTCTTT.